This T cell receptor beta chain was profiled in a study of blood T cells in healthy people across ages. It was with a sample-barcoded 5' primer and a J-beta primer mix that a second PCR of about 6 to 11 cycles was run. Tags on each cDNA molecule came from a template-switch adaptor with 12 random nucleotides. Each CDR3 protein is one row after TCRdb ran MiXCR on the 5' RACE reads. Of about 1 million distinct CDR3 sequences detected, around 43% appear once; the ten largest clones hold under 20%. The V and J ends lost 1 base and 4 bases, in that order; junction bases with no gene match: 10. CDR3 length equals 16 residues. Germline V gene lookup returns CDR1 DFQATT and CDR2 SNEGSKA (reference sequence).

Sample: blood. The chain combines TRBV20-1 with TRBJ2-1; 7 nucleotides agree with TRBD2. The sequence was collected from a woman in her sixties in good health. DNA for the CDR3: TGCAGTGCTAGAGGAGTTCGCGGGAGTAGGTACAATGAGCAGTTCTTC. This codes for CSARGVRGSRYNEQFF.